This entry is about one T cell receptor beta chain. Patients in Seattle were enrolled during active infection, then followed longitudinally. Trimming removed 5 bases from V and 2 bases from J; junction bases left unmatched: 9. There are 16 residues in the CDR3. Germline CDR1 is SGHTA and CDR2 is FQGTGA. The authors' processing: Scientists estimated how many nucleated cells there were by amplifying reference gene primers. Method: immunoSEQ multiplex PCR; TCRdb's copy keeps in-frame clones and lacks some. The DNA gave D and trimming, while V, J and clone size come from that table. This table holds 200,000 to 300,000 clones, around nine tenths found once. These data originate in a study of blood T cell repertoires in COVID-19. Study at large: The origin of the acute and convalescent COVID-19 samples was the United States, Italy and Spain.

The chain employs TRBV7-3 and TRBJ2-3, with TRBD1 matching 8 bases. What was sequenced was peripheral blood. The receptor was isolated from a woman aged 55-70 years with COVID-19, enrolled during active disease. This chain's CDR3 is CASSPSSGGSTDTQYF. For the CDR3, the DNA is TGTGCCAGCAGCCCGTCCTCAGGGGGCTCCACAGATACGCAGTATTTT.